This is a list of T cell receptor beta chains from one sample in a study of CD8+CD57+ T cells in acquired aplastic anemia. A single record per CDR3 protein comes from TCRdb applying MiXCR to the reads. In the table there are about 200,000 distinct CDR3 sequences, less than 75% of which are singletons. The sequencing input was sorted CD4+, CD8+, or CD8+CD57+ T cells (not recorded which) from PBMCs. All receptors come from a human donor with aplastic anemia. Both conserved end residues are part of each CDR3. The D gene is left open where the match is weak. Where a row states a size, it is once, few, many or the class of an expanded clone; other rows omit it.

>TRBJ2-3|NA|TRBV12-3/TRBV12-4|NA
TGTGCCAGCAGTTTAGACGGATATACGCAGTATTTT
CASSLDGYTQYF
>TRBJ1-4|NA|TRBV14|NA
TGTGCCACCGCTCCTGGGGCTAACGTCCAAAAACTGTTTTTT
CATAPGANVQKLFF
>TRBJ2-2|TRBD2|TRBV20-1|NA
TGCAGTGCTAGAGATCTAGCGGGAGGGTTTAACACCGGGGAGCTGTTTTTT
CSARDLAGGFNTGELFF
>TRBJ2-1|NA|TRBV7-9|NA
TGTGCCAGCAGCCCCCGTGATAGCGGAAGAAACAATGAGCAGTTCTTC
CASSPRDSGRNNEQFF
>TRBJ1-1|NA|TRBV4-1|many
TGCGCCAGCAGCCACCGCGGGAACACTGAAGCTTTCTTT
CASSHRGNTEAFF
>TRBJ1-6|TRBD1|TRBV7-3|once
TGTGCCAGCAGCACCCGGGACAGCCTTAATTCACCCCTCCACTTT
CASSTRDSLNSPLHF
>TRBJ2-6|NA|TRBV19|NA
TGTGCCAGTAGTGCTCCGGGACTTCCTCTACACTCTGGGGCCAACGTCCTGACTTTC
CASSAPGLPLHSGANVLTF
>TRBJ1-1|TRBD1|TRBV6-4|NA
TGTGCCAGCAGGACAGGGGAAACTGAAGCTTTCTTT
CASRTGETEAFF
>TRBJ2-1|TRBD1|TRBV25-1|NA
TGTGCCAGCGGTGGGGACAGCCTCAATGAGCAGTTCTTC
CASGGDSLNEQFF
>TRBJ2-1|TRBD2|TRBV10-3|few
TGTGCCATCAGTGAGTTTAGCGGGGGAATATCCTACAATGAGCAGTTCTTC
CAISEFSGGISYNEQFF
>TRBJ1-5|NA|TRBV20-1|few
TGCAGTGCTAGGGGAATAGGTCAGCCCCAGCATTTT
CSARGIGQPQHF
>TRBJ2-1|TRBD1|TRBV7-9|NA
TGTGCCAGCAGCCAACGACAGGGCTCCTACAATGAGCAGTTCTTC
CASSQRQGSYNEQFF
>TRBJ2-7|NA|TRBV7-9|few
TGTGCCAGCGTTGCCCCCAGGGGGGATCGCTACGAGCAGTACTTC
CASVAPRGDRYEQYF
>TRBJ2-3|NA|TRBV7-3|NA
TGTGCCAGCAGCTTCAACGCGTGGAACAAACCCACAGATACGCATTATTTT
CASSFNAWNKPTDTHYF
>TRBJ2-3|NA|TRBV20-1|NA
TGCAGTGCTAGCGGGACATTGCCAGATACGCAGTATTTT
CSASGTLPDTQYF
>TRBJ2-3|NA|TRBV24-1|NA
TGTGCCACCAGCGGAACTAGCACAGATACGCAGTATTTT
CATSGTSTDTQYF
>TRBJ2-1|NA|TRBV20-1|NA
TGCAGTGCTAGAGGCCTAGTTTACAATGAGCAGTTCTTC
CSARGLVYNEQFF
>TRBJ1-4|NA|TRBV7-9|few
TGTGCCAGCAGCTTAGAGGATGAAAATGAAAAACTGTTTTTT
CASSLEDENEKLFF
>TRBJ1-2|TRBD1|TRBV4-1|NA
TGCGCCAGCAGTCCCCGACAGGGCCAGTCGGCGGGGTATGGCTACACCTTC
CASSPRQGQSAGYGYTF
>TRBJ2-1|TRBD2|TRBV24-1|NA
TGTGCCACCAGTGTACAGACTAGCGGGAGGTGGCAGGAGCAGTTCTTC
CATSVQTSGRWQEQFF
>TRBJ2-3|NA|TRBV10-1|NA
TGCGCCAGCAGTGAAGAGGGTACAGATACGCAGTATTTT
CASSEEGTDTQYF
>TRBJ2-1|NA|TRBV20-1|once
TGCAGTGCCATGACCTACAATGAGCAGTTCTTC
CSAMTYNEQFF
>TRBJ2-7|NA|TRBV6-2/TRBV6-3|NA
TGTGCCAGCAGTGACCCTGTGGCTGAGCAGTACTTC
CASSDPVAEQYF
>TRBJ2-7|NA|TRBV7-7|NA
TGTGCCAGCAGTACCGGGGCAAGCTTCTACGAGCAGTACTTC
CASSTGASFYEQYF
>TRBJ1-6|TRBD1|TRBV20-1|NA
TGCAGTGTTACCATAGGGACAGGCAATTCACCCCTCCACTTT
CSVTIGTGNSPLHF
>TRBJ2-1|NA|TRBV15|NA
TGTGCCACCAGCAGGGGGGGAGATGAGCAGTTCTTC
CATSRGGDEQFF
>TRBJ2-7|NA|TRBV7-9|NA
TGTGCCAGCAGCCTAAACCGGGACTTAACCTACGAGCAGTACTTC
CASSLNRDLTYEQYF
>TRBJ1-5|TRBD1|TRBV7-8|NA
TGTGCCAGCAGCCTCAGACAGGGGGTCGGCAATCAGCCCCAGCATTTT
CASSLRQGVGNQPQHF
>TRBJ2-2|NA|TRBV5-1|many
TGCGCCAGCACACAGGGCTCGAACACCGGGGAGCTGTTTTTT
CASTQGSNTGELFF
>TRBJ1-5|NA|TRBV15|NA
TGTGCCACCAGCAGAGATAGGGGTGAACATCAGCCCCAGCATTTT
CATSRDRGEHQPQHF
>TRBJ2-2|NA|TRBV5-8|many
TGTGCCAGCAGCTTCCGACAGGCAGCGAACACCGGGGAGCTGTTTTTT
CASSFRQAANTGELFF
>TRBJ2-7|NA|TRBV20-1|NA
TGCAGTGCTAGATATGGGGGGTACGAGCAGTACTTC
CSARYGGYEQYF
>TRBJ2-7|TRBD2|TRBV20-1|NA
TGCAGTGCCCCTGCTCGCAGGACTAGCAGAACCTACGAGCAGTACTTC
CSAPARRTSRTYEQYF
>TRBJ1-1|NA|TRBV5-6|few
TGTGCCAGCAGCCCAGAGGCCGACCGGGACACTGAAGCTTTCTTT
CASSPEADRDTEAFF
>TRBJ2-7|NA|TRBV19|NA
TGTGCCAGTAGTATAGGAGCCTCAGGCTACGAGCAGTACTTC
CASSIGASGYEQYF
>TRBJ2-7|TRBD1|TRBV7-9|NA
TGTGCCAGCAGCCGTATCGGGACAGCCTACGAGCAGTACTTC
CASSRIGTAYEQYF
>TRBJ1-1|TRBD1|TRBV29-1|NA
TGCAGCCCTACCCGGGACAGGGGTACTGAAGCTTTCTTT
CSPTRDRGTEAFF
>TRBJ1-1|NA|TRBV25-1|NA
TGTGCCAGCAGGGACAGCTGGACTGAAGCTTTCTTT
CASRDSWTEAFF
>TRBJ1-2|TRBD1|TRBV2|NA
TGTGCCAGCAGTGAAGACAGCACAGGGGGATATGGCTACACCTTC
CASSEDSTGGYGYTF
>TRBJ2-7|TRBD1|TRBV2|NA
TGTGCCAGCAGCCTACAGGGGAGATACGAGCAGTACTTC
CASSLQGRYEQYF
>TRBJ1-3|NA|TRBV19|NA
TGTGCCAGTGCATCCGGGGGCTCTGGAAACACCATATATTTT
CASASGGSGNTIYF
>TRBJ1-2|NA|TRBV20-1|NA
TGCAGTGCGGGAAGGGATGGCTACACCTTC
CSAGRDGYTF
>TRBJ1-4|NA|TRBV5-8|NA
TGTGCCAGCAGCCCGCTTCGGGAAAAACTGTTTTTT
CASSPLREKLFF
>TRBJ1-2|NA|TRBV27|NA
TGTGCCAGCAGTTTATTATTGGGATCCGGCTACACCTTC
CASSLLLGSGYTF
>TRBJ2-3|TRBD2|TRBV10-3|NA
TGTGCCATCAGTGAGTCTGGACTAGCGGAGTGGTCCTCTGCCTACACAGATACGCAGTATTTT
CAISESGLAEWSSAYTDTQYF
>TRBJ1-2|NA|TRBV10-3|few
TGTGCCATCAGGATCCGGGATACAGCTAACTATGGCTACACCTTC
CAIRIRDTANYGYTF
>TRBJ2-3|TRBD2|TRBV24-1|NA
TGTGCCACCTCAGCGGGAGCGGGGGGTACGCAGTATTTT
CATSAGAGGTQYF
>TRBJ2-4|NA|TRBV20-1|NA
TGCAGTGCTAGAGATCGGGGGGCAGAGTGGAACATTCAGTACTTC
CSARDRGAEWNIQYF
>TRBJ1-2|NA|TRBV25-1|NA
TGTGCCAGCAGTGACAGCCGGATCTATGGCTACACCTTC
CASSDSRIYGYTF